This T cell receptor beta chain is drawn from a study of CD8 T cells in ankylosing spondylitis. Study findings and constraints: Matched synovial fluid from ankylosing spondylitis patients was reported to be enriched for disease-linked clones.

The germline V gene encodes CDR1 MNHEY and CDR2 SVGEGT. CDR3 length equals 16 residues. Trimming removed 3 bases at V and 2 bases at J, with 14 bases between. Libraries of TCR beta came from quantitative 5'-RACE with molecular barcodes. TCRdb fed the 5' RACE reads into MiXCR, producing one record per CDR3 protein. The table has 150,000 to 200,000 distinct CDR3 sequences, about 20% seen once. This clonotype has ten or more counts. Its specificity is unknown. Source material: blood, either unsorted or a sorted T cell fraction (not recorded which). The rearrangement uses TRBV6-2 or TRBV6-3 and TRBJ1-5; D gene unclear. This clonotype originated in a male donor between 10 and 30 years old with ankylosing spondylitis or in good health (not recorded which). The chain's CDR3 is CASSYQYRGGNQPQHF. Written as DNA, the CDR3 is TGTGCCAGCAGTTATCAATACCGGGGTGGCAATCAGCCCCAGCATTTT.